This TCR beta chain was sequenced during a study of blood T cell repertoires in COVID-19. Study as a whole: There were acute and convalescent COVID-19 samples, and they came from the United States, Italy and Spain. PBMCs, B-cell-depleted T cells, or T cells were the source of the cDNA or gDNA that made up the material.

Authors' analysis steps: Reference gene primers were amplified, and this amplification served to estimate nucleated cell counts. Method: immunoSEQ multiplex PCR; TCRdb's copy keeps in-frame clones and lacks some. V and J calls and clone size are as listed in that table; D and trimming were resolved from the DNA. Counted here are 95,000 to 150,000 clones, around nine tenths occurring once; the ten biggest clones make up approximately 8.1%. The TCR comes from a man aged 50 or older with acute or convalescent COVID-19. The sample consisted of peripheral blood.

In DNA form, the CDR3 reads TGTGCCAGCAGTTACGGGACAGGGAATGGGCAGCCCCAGCATTTT. It translates to CASSYGTGNGQPQHF. The rearrangement links TRBV6-6 to TRBJ1-5; 9 nucleotides match TRBD1. In germline, CDR1 is MNHNY, CDR2 SVGAGI (reference sequence). CDR3 length: 15 amino acids. The J segment lost 7 bases and the V segment lost 2 bases, leaving 6 bases of the junction unmatched.